The 21 T cell receptor beta chains listed next were all sequenced from one sample in a study of T cells in Graves' hyperthyroidism and ophthalmopathy. There were TCR beta CDR3 regions amplified from RNA transcripts. Primed by the HTBI set, a first-round RT-PCR was run on the TCR CDR3. TCRdb reprocessed the multiplex PCR reads via MiXCR and lists one record per CDR3 protein. The data show some 420,000 distinct CDR3 sequences, with roughly 15% seen just once and more than 4.5% held by the top ten. The sequenced sample consisted of blood. The receptors come from a woman in her late teens or twenties with Graves' hyperthyroidism.

Many counts were recorded for this clonotype. V is TRBV28 and J is TRBJ2-1; weak D call: TRBD2 (6 bases). Trimming took 5 bases from V and 1 from J, leaving 18 bases between them. The CDR3 has 17 residues. CDR1 and CDR2 (germline): MDHEN, SYDVKM. CDR3 sequence reads: CASSPLGGGPSYNEQFF. CDR3 nucleotide sequence: TGTGCCAGCAGTCCCCTTGGGGGAGGACCTTCCTACAATGAGCAGTTCTTC.

This clonotype was observed many times. The DNA for the CDR3 is TGTGCCATCGGGACAGCTAGCAATCAGCCCCAGCATTTT. The encoded protein is CAIGTASNQPQHF. The V call is TRBV2, the J call TRBJ1-5, with 7 bases fitting TRBD1. Per germline, CDR1 SNHLY and CDR2 FYNNEI. This CDR3 region has 13 residues. V lost 10 bases to trimming and J lost 0 bases; unmatched junction nucleotides: 3.

This clonotype appeared a few times. The chain recombines TRBV4-1 with TRBJ2-1; D gene uncertain. Trimming removed 1 base at V and 9 bases at J, with 7 bases between. This CDR3 spans 12 amino acids. Germline CDR1 reads MGHRA; CDR2 reads YSYEKL. In DNA, the CDR3 is TGCGCCAGCAGCCAAGTAAGTCTTGAGCAGTTCTTC. Its protein is CASSQVSLEQFF.

This clonotype was recorded at least ten times. V usage is TRBV5-8 and J usage is TRBJ2-7; TRBD1 matches 9 bases. V lost 3 bases to trimming and J lost 3 bases; unmatched junction nucleotides: 1. The CDR3 extends over 13 amino acids. CDR1 is SGHTS, CDR2 YDEGEE, per germline. The CDR3 DNA reads as TGTGCCAGCAGCTGGGACAGGGTCTACGAGCAGTACTTC. It specifies CASSWDRVYEQYF. Looking up the rest from reference TRBV5-8 and TRBJ2-7 gives the full variable domain: EAGVTQSPTHLIKTRGQQATLRCSPISGHTSVYWYQQALGLGLQFLLWYDEGEERNRGNFPPRFSGRQFPNYSSELNVNALELEDSALYLCASSWDRVYEQYFGPGTRLTVT.

Concerning this clonotype itself: Germline and junction disagree at one end, which may indicate a read error. This chain uses TRBV5-1 with TRBJ2-4, with 8 bases that match TRBD1. Germline assignment: CDR1 SGHRS and CDR2 YFSETQ. The CDR3 extends over 18 amino acids. This CDR3 reads CASSLGPPRQGIKNIQYF. CDR3 in DNA: TGTGCCAGCAGCTTAGGACCCCCTAGACAGGGGATCAAAAACATTCAGTACTTC.

This clonotype has ten or more counts. The V and J genes are TRBV28 and TRBJ2-5; D possibly uses TRBD1 or TRBD2 (5 bases each). V was shortened by 5 bases and J by 2 bases, with 12 bases between the two germline ends. Looked up from germline, CDR1 is MDHEN and CDR2 is SYDVKM. The CDR3 runs to 14 residues. The CDR3 nucleotides read TGTGCCAGCAGTAACGCCGGGACGCAAGAGACCCAGTACTTC. Translation: CASSNAGTQETQYF.

This clonotype was counted ten times or more. This chain connects TRBV4-2 to TRBJ2-5; D tentatively fits TRBD1 or TRBD2 (5 bases each). The V end lost 3 bases, the J end lost 5 bases, and 13 bases lay between the germline ends. This CDR3 has 14 amino acids. Germline V gene data show CDR1 as LGHNA and CDR2 as YNFKEQ. This CDR3 is CASSQKGTAETQYF. DNA for the CDR3: TGTGCCAGCAGCCAGAAGGGGACGGCTGAGACCCAGTACTTC.

Many counts were recorded for this clonotype. The chain carries TRBV7-2 and TRBJ2-1; a weak D match, TRBD2 (6 bases). Germline-derived CDR1 and CDR2 are SGHTA and FQGNSA. The CDR3 is made up of 13 amino acids. Trimming stripped 5 bases from V and 9 bases from J, with 14 bases between. CDR3 sequence reads: CASSGGARGEQFF. CDR3 DNA: TGTGCCAGCAGCGGCGGGGCCCGGGGTGAGCAGTTCTTC.

This clonotype was found many times. The chain couples TRBV20-1 to TRBJ2-1; 12 positions match TRBD2. Germline values: CDR1 DFQATT, CDR2 SNEGSKA (reference sequence). The CDR3 consists of 14 residues. Unmatched junction bases numbered 2, after V lost 5 bases and J lost 3 bases. The CDR3 DNA reads TGCAGTGCTGGACTAGCGGGGTTCTACAATGAGCAGTTCTTC. It is translated as CSAGLAGFYNEQFF.

This clonotype was observed at least ten times. Sequence at one end of the junction differs from germline and may be a read error. The chain has TRBV11-2 and TRBJ2-7, with D tentatively TRBD2 (5 bases). The CDR3 is 14 residues long. Germline assignment: CDR1 SGHAT and CDR2 FQNNGV. DNA of the CDR3: TGTGCCAGCACCTTAGAGGCGATAGCGAGGGAGCAGTACTTC. Its translation is CASTLEAIAREQYF.

This clonotype was seen many times. V is TRBV29-1 and J is TRBJ2-5; TRBD1 might be the D (5 bases). Trimming took off 4 bases at V and 2 bases at J, with 11 bases between the two ends. Germline V lookup: CDR1 SQVTM, CDR2 ANQGSEA. The CDR3 contains 13 residues. The CDR3: CSVVGRAQETQYF. The CDR3 DNA reads as TGCAGCGTTGTCGGCAGGGCTCAAGAGACCCAGTACTTC.

The sample holds many counts of this clonotype. The gene calls are TRBV7-9 and TRBJ2-1; possible D gene TRBD2, 5 bases. CDR1 SEHNR and CDR2 FQNEAQ come from the germline V gene (reference sequence). The ends were cut back, 6 bases at V and 8 bases at J, with 14 bases in the middle. The CDR3 extends over 13 amino acids. CDR3 nucleotide sequence: TGTGCCAGCAGATTCCCGGATAGCGATGAGCAGTTCTTC. It yields the protein CASRFPDSDEQFF.

This clonotype was seen more than once but under ten times. The rearrangement links TRBV6-1 to TRBJ1-3; 7 nucleotides match TRBD1. V was clipped by 4 bases and J by 2 bases; unmatched bases: 5. In germline, CDR1 is MNHNS, CDR2 SASEGT. The CDR3 runs 15 residues. CDR3 nucleotide sequence: TGTGCCAGCAGTGTTTCCCAGGGGGCTGGAAACACCATATATTTT. As protein: CASSVSQGAGNTIYF.

This clonotype was seen a few times. An end of the junction does not agree with germline; a read error may underlie this. The chain joins TRBV28 to TRBJ2-5, with TRBD1 matching over 9 bases. CDR1 and CDR2 from the germline V gene are MDHEN and SYDVKM. CDR3 length: 15 amino acids. In nucleotides, the CDR3 is TGTGCCAGCAGCGGTAAACAGGGGGCTGCAAAGACCCACTACTTC. Protein product: CASSGKQGAAKTHYF.

This clonotype was detected ten times or more. The chain uses TRBV7-9 and TRBJ2-7; the D gene is possibly TRBD1 (6 bases). CDR1 SEHNR and CDR2 FQNEAQ come from the germline V gene (reference sequence). The V end was cut by 5 bases, the J end by 1 base, with 12 bases between. This CDR3 contains 14 residues. CDR3 in DNA: TGTGCCAGCAGCCTAGAACAGGGTTCCTACGAGCAGTACTTC. Amino acids: CASSLEQGSYEQYF.

This clonotype was counted between two and nine times. The V and J genes are TRBV29-1 and TRBJ1-4, with 7 nucleotides matching TRBD1. CDR3 length equals 18 residues. Losses at the gene ends were 3 bases for V and 0 bases for J; bases not matched to a gene: 13. Germline V gene sequence: CDR1 SQVTM, CDR2 ANQGSEA. The CDR3, as DNA: TGCAGCGTTGAGAGGGGTACAGGGGCCCCGTCAACTAATGAAAAACTGTTTTTT. It translates to CSVERGTGAPSTNEKLFF.

As regards this clonotype: A clone one base away is much larger, so this may be a read error. The chain couples TRBV11-2 to TRBJ2-5; TRBD1 matches at 7 bases. CDR1 is SGHAT, CDR2 FQNNGV, per germline. The CDR3 is 14 residues long. CDR3 bases: TGTGTCAGCGCATCGGACAGGCTACAAGAGACCCAGTACTTC. It translates to CVSASDRLQETQYF.

This clonotype was seen repeatedly, ten times or more. J is TRBJ1-4 and V is TRBV28, with 10 bases identical to TRBD1. Germline loops: CDR1 MDHEN, CDR2 SYDVKM. The CDR3 contains 14 residues. Trimming took 6 bases from V and 7 from J; bases not matched to a gene: 5. As DNA, the CDR3 is TGTGCCAGCAGCAACGACAGGGGGCTTGAAAAACTGTTTTTT. Its protein is CASSNDRGLEKLFF. The full variable domain, completed using reference TRBV28 and TRBJ1-4, is DVKVTQSSRYLVKRTGEKVFLECVQDMDHENMFWYRQDPGLGLRLIYFSYDVKMKEKGDIPEGYSVSREKKERFSLILESASTNQTSMYLCASSNDRGLEKLFFGSGTQLSVL.

This chain joins TRBV5-1 and TRBJ2-3; 10 positions match TRBD2. V lost 2 bases to trimming and J lost 5 bases; unmatched junction nucleotides: 11. Germline CDR1 SGHRS, CDR2 YFSETQ. The CDR3 sequence is 17 residues long. The CDR3 reads CASSLWLAGEGGDTQYF. CDR3 nucleotide sequence: TGCGCCAGCAGCTTATGGCTAGCGGGAGAAGGTGGAGATACGCAGTATTTT.

This clonotype occurred a few times. CDR3 nucleotides: TGTGCCAGCAGTTCGGGACAGGGGGCGAAAGATACGCAGTATTTT. Protein product: CASSSGQGAKDTQYF. The J gene is TRBJ2-3, the V gene TRBV28, with 12 positions matching TRBD1. Germline V lookup: CDR1 MDHEN, CDR2 SYDVKM. There are 15 residues in the CDR3. With 4 bases clipped from V and 5 bases from J, the junction kept 4 bases outside the gene matches.

The chain recombines TRBV18 with TRBJ2-3, with D possibly TRBD1 on 5 matching bases. Germline V gene lookup returns CDR1 KGHSH and CDR2 LQKENI. Between the trimmed V and J ends, which lost 3 bases and 6 bases, there was a span of 28 bases. This CDR3 has 19 residues. CDR3 residues: CASSPPHRLITQVLDTQYF. The CDR3 coding sequence is TGTGCCAGCTCACCCCCCCACAGGTTAATAACCCAGGTGTTGGATACGCAGTATTTT.